The entry below describes one T cell receptor beta chain. Measured with immunoSEQ multiplex PCR; TCRdb has only the in-frame clones, and not every one. The sample contains just over 50,000 clones, over 75% of which appear only once. This specimen comes from a study of blood T cell repertoires in COVID-19. For the study at large: The analysed material was cDNA or gDNA that came from T cells, B-cell-depleted T cells, or PBMCs.

CDR1 and CDR2 from the germline V gene are SGHVS and FQNEAQ. V shed 7 bases and J shed 8 bases, with 30 bases lying between them. The CDR3 is 19 amino acids. The TCR sequence derives from a human donor with active COVID-19. The donor label of this sample is uncertain. The gene calls are TRBV7-8 and TRBJ1-6, with D tentatively TRBD1 (5 bases). The sample comprised peripheral blood. CDR3 nucleotide sequence: TGTGCCAGCACCCCAACTCGGTATGGGGTGGACACACGGGATTCACCCCTCCACTTT. Translating it yields CASTPTRYGVDTRDSPLHF.